This TCR beta chain originates from a study of blood T cell repertoires in COVID-19. Study context: Sites in the United States, Italy and Spain provided acute and convalescent COVID-19 samples.

Seattle patient enrollment occurred during active infection, with longitudinal follow-up thereafter. TCRdb's copy holds only in-frame clones and misses some; the assay was immunoSEQ multiplex PCR. The sample has a few hundred thousand clones, approximately 89% seen once. V was cut by 8 bases and J by 8 bases, with 12 bases left in between. This CDR3 region has 11 residues. Germline-derived CDR1 and CDR2 are SGHAT and FQNNGV. The clonotype was recovered from a woman aged 50 to 60 with COVID-19, enrolled during active disease. The sequenced sample consisted of peripheral blood. The chain has TRBV11-2 and TRBJ1-2; the D is unclear. CDR3 nucleotides: TGTGCCAGCTCTAGTTTTCTAGGCTACACCTTC. This gives the protein CASSSFLGYTF.